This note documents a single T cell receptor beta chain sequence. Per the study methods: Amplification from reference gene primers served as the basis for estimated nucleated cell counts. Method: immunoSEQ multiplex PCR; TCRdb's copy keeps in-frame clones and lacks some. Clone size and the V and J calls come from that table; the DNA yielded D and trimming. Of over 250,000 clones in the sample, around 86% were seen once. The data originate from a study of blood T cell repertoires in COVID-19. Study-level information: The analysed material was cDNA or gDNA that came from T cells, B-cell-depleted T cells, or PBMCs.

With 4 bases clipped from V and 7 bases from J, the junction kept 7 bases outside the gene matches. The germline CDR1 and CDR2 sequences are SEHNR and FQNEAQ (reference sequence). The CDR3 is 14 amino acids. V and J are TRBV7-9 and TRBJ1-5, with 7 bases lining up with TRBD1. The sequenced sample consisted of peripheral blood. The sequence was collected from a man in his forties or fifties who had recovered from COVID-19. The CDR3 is CASSSDRVGQPQHF. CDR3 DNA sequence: TGTGCCAGCAGCTCCGACAGGGTAGGCCAGCCCCAGCATTTT.